A selection of T cell receptor beta chains follows, all from one sample in a study of T cell responses to AZD1222 COVID-19 vaccine. Using immunoSEQ multiplex PCR, the repertoire was profiled, and TCRdb retains in-frame clones only, with some absent. The data contain over 80,000 clones, roughly nine tenths of them singletons. The sequences come from peripheral blood, collected 28 days after the second AZD1222 dose. Source of these receptors: an adult who received the AZD1222 COVID-19 vaccine. CDR3s include the opening cysteine and the closing phenylalanine or tryptophan. A D gene is named only where the DNA matches it firmly. Size values are once, few and many counts, or a class for expanded clones, and some rows have none.

CDR3 DNA: TGCGCCAGCAGCTTCACGACTAGCGGGAGAGGTGAGCAGTACTTC
CDR3 protein: CASSFTTSGRGEQYF
clone size: .
V gene: TRBV5-1
D gene: TRBD2
J gene: TRBJ2-7

CDR3 DNA: TGTGCCAGCAGCCATAGGACAGGGAGAGGGGCCAACGTCCTGACTTTC
CDR3 protein: CASSHRTGRGANVLTF
clone size: .
V gene: TRBV3-1/TRBV3-2
D gene: TRBD1
J gene: TRBJ2-6

CDR3 DNA: TGTGCCAGTTCCACAGGGGCTTTAAGCGGGAACAATGAGCAGTTCTTC
CDR3 protein: CASSTGALSGNNEQFF
clone size: .
V gene: TRBV27
D gene: .
J gene: TRBJ2-1

CDR3 DNA: TGTGCCAGCAGTTCCATAGCGGGAGCTGGGGGCGAGCAGTACTTC
CDR3 protein: CASSSIAGAGGEQYF
clone size: .
V gene: TRBV7-2
D gene: TRBD2
J gene: TRBJ2-7

CDR3 DNA: TGTGCCAGCAGCTTGGGAGGGGGCGACACCGGGGAGCTGTTTTTT
CDR3 protein: CASSLGGGDTGELFF
clone size: .
V gene: TRBV5-6
D gene: TRBD1
J gene: TRBJ2-2

CDR3 DNA: TGTGCCAGCAGCCAAGGATGGAACACTGAAGCTTTCTTT
CDR3 protein: CASSQGWNTEAFF
clone size: once
V gene: TRBV12-3/TRBV12-4
D gene: .
J gene: TRBJ1-1

CDR3 DNA: TGTGCCAGCAGCTCGACCGGGACAGGGGTTTCCTACGAGCAGTACTTC
CDR3 protein: CASSSTGTGVSYEQYF
clone size: .
V gene: TRBV5-6
D gene: TRBD1
J gene: TRBJ2-7

CDR3 DNA: TGTGCCAGCAGCCTGGATAGTATCTCCTACAATGAGCAGTTCTTC
CDR3 protein: CASSLDSISYNEQFF
clone size: .
V gene: TRBV5-6
D gene: .
J gene: TRBJ2-1

CDR3 DNA: TGCGCCAGCAGCTTGGCGTCTAGCGGGAGTTCAGATACGCAGTATTTT
CDR3 protein: CASSLASSGSSDTQYF
clone size: .
V gene: TRBV5-1
D gene: TRBD2
J gene: TRBJ2-3

CDR3 DNA: TGTGCCAGCATCCCTTTCGGGGGTTACGAGCAGTACTTC
CDR3 protein: CASIPFGGYEQYF
clone size: once
V gene: TRBV2
D gene: .
J gene: TRBJ2-7

CDR3 DNA: TGTGCCAGCAGTTCATCCGGGACAGGGGCCTACAATGAGCAGTTCTTC
CDR3 protein: CASSSSGTGAYNEQFF
clone size: .
V gene: TRBV28
D gene: TRBD1
J gene: TRBJ2-1

CDR3 DNA: TGCGCCAGCAGCCCGGGACTAGCGGGAGGGCCGGGCGAGCAGTACTTC
CDR3 protein: CASSPGLAGGPGEQYF
clone size: .
V gene: TRBV5-1
D gene: TRBD2
J gene: TRBJ2-7